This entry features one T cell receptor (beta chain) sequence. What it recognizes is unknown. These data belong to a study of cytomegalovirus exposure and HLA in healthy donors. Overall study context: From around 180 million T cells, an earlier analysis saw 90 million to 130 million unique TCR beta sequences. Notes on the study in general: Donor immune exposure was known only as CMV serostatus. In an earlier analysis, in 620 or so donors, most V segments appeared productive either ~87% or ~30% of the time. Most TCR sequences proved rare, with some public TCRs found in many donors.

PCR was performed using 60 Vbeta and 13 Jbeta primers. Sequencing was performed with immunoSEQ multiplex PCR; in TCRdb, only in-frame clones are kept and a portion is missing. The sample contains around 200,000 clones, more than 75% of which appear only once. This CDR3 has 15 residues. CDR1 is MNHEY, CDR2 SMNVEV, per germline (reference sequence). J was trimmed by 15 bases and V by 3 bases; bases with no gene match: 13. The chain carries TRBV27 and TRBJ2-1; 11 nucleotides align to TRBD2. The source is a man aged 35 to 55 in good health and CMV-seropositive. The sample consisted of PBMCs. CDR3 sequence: CASSLGTSGNRRPFF. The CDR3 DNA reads TGTGCCAGCAGTTTGGGGACTAGCGGAAACCGCCGGCCGTTCTTC.